What follows is one T cell receptor (beta chain) and its context. These data are taken from a study of CD8 T cells in Susac syndrome. The RNA input was about 0.5 to 1 ug, and it was reverse transcribed with random hexamers. From the immunoSEQ multiplex PCR reads, TCRdb called clonotypes with MiXCR, one entry per CDR3 protein. The sample holds around 170,000 distinct CDR3 sequences, more than 90% seen once. The germline V gene encodes CDR1 MGHRA and CDR2 YSYEKL. The CDR3 sequence is 14 residues long. Trimming left V 0 bases short and J 4 bases short, with 9 bases between. The sequenced material came from CD4+ T cells from PBMCs. The sequence came from a human donor with Susac syndrome. The J gene is TRBJ1-2, the V gene TRBV4-1; the D gene is possibly TRBD1 (6 bases). The CDR3 coding sequence is TGCGCCAGCAGCCAAGATCAGGGGACCTATGGCTACACCTTC. This sequence encodes CASSQDQGTYGYTF.